A single sample is the source of the 16 T cell receptor beta chains below, sequenced in a study of cytomegalovirus exposure and HLA in healthy donors. PCR employed 60 Vbeta and 13 Jbeta primers. Repertoires were generated with immunoSEQ multiplex PCR, while TCRdb's copy carries only in-frame clones and drops some. There are 100,000 to 150,000 clones in the sample; approximately 74% occur only once, and approximately 7% lies in the top ten. The sequenced sample was PBMCs. Receptors originate from a male donor in good health and CMV-seronegative.

This rearrangement joins TRBV13 to TRBJ2-1; maybe TRBD1 (6 bases). V lost 4 bases and J 5 bases, leaving 21 bases between the germline ends. CDR3 length: 17 amino acids. Looked up from germline, CDR1 is PRHDT and CDR2 is FYEKMQ (reference sequence). The CDR3 DNA reads as TGTGCCAGCAGCTCCCGGGACAATCAAGGCCCTAACAATGAGCAGTTCTTC. Residues: CASSSRDNQGPNNEQFF.

The chain carries TRBV6-4 and TRBJ2-2; 12 bases agree with TRBD1. Per germline, CDR1 MRHNA and CDR2 SNTAGT. The CDR3 extends over 17 amino acids. The V segment lost 5 bases and the J segment 3 bases; nucleotides outside the gene matches: 7. CDR3 nucleotide sequence: TGTGCCAGCAGTCCGGGACAGGGGGCCGTGGACACCGGGGAGCTGTTTTTT. Protein sequence: CASSPGQGAVDTGELFF.

This sequence joins TRBV11-2 and TRBJ2-1, with D possibly matching TRBD1 (5 bases). The CDR3 runs to 14 residues. CDR1 is SGHAT, CDR2 FQNNGV, per germline. Trimming shortened V by 1 base and J by 3 bases, and 7 bases separated the two germline ends. The CDR3 spells CASSLVDIYNEQFF. CDR3 coding DNA: TGTGCCAGCAGCTTAGTGGACATCTACAATGAGCAGTTCTTC.

This clone was seen a handful of times. The rearrangement links TRBV7-2 to TRBJ2-1, with 10 bases identical to TRBD2. Germline trimming cut 5 bases from V and 5 bases from J; bases unmatched to any gene: 12. Germline V lookup: CDR1 SGHTA, CDR2 FQGNSA. The CDR3 extends over 17 amino acids. CDR3 nucleotide sequence: TGTGCCAGCAGCCGTCGGGGTAGCGGGGGGCACCACAATGAGCAGTTCTTC. It encodes CASSRRGSGGHHNEQFF.

CDR3 nucleotide sequence: TGCGCCAGCAGCCATGGAGCCAGGGCCACAGATACGCAGTATTTT. Translating it yields CASSHGARATDTQYF. V and J are TRBV4-3 and TRBJ2-3, with D perhaps matching TRBD1 (5 bases). Germline V gene data show CDR1 as LGHNA and CDR2 as YSLEER. This CDR3 contains 15 residues. Trimming removed 3 bases from V and 2 bases from J, with 12 bases in between.

To note about this clone: Other nucleotide sequences from this sample produce the same CDR3. This chain connects TRBV28 to TRBJ1-1, with D perhaps TRBD1 (6 bases). The length of the CDR3 is 13 residues. V was clipped by 2 bases and J by 4 bases, with 8 bases between them. Germline V gene lookup returns CDR1 MDHEN and CDR2 SYDVKM. The CDR3 DNA is TGTGCCAGCAGTTTAGGCAGGGGCACTGAAGCTTTCTTT. It codes for CASSLGRGTEAFF.

This clone was counted a single time. V and J are TRBV12-2 and TRBJ1-6. TRBV12-2 is an annotated pseudogene. The length of the CDR3 is 9 residues. CDR3 DNA sequence: TGTGCAAGTCGCCCCGAGGGCCACTTT. Its protein is CASRPEGHF.

As concerns this clone: The same CDR3 also results from other DNA sequences found in this sample. The rearrangement joins TRBV5-1 to TRBJ2-7; TRBD1 matches at 10 bases. The trim removed 0 bases at V and 3 bases at J, leaving 9 bases unmatched. This CDR3 comprises 17 residues. Per germline, CDR1 SGHRS and CDR2 YFSETQ. The CDR3 here is CASSLAALGTGDYEQYF. As DNA, the CDR3 is TGCGCCAGCAGCTTGGCCGCCCTTGGGACAGGGGACTACGAGCAGTACTTC.

This clone was found once. This chain links TRBV19 with TRBJ2-7, with 7 nucleotides matching TRBD1. Germline V gene data show CDR1 as LNHDA and CDR2 as SQIVND (reference sequence). V was clipped by 6 bases and J by 0 bases; unmatched bases: 8. CDR3 length: 15 amino acids. In DNA, the CDR3 is TGTGCCAGTAGCGCTAAAAGGGGGCCCTCCTACGAGCAGTACTTC. As protein: CASSAKRGPSYEQYF.

The chain links TRBV7-2 to TRBJ2-7; D remains unclear. Per germline, CDR1 SGHTA and CDR2 FQGNSA. Trimming took off 5 bases at V and 4 bases at J, with 18 bases between the two ends. The CDR3 length is 15 residues. The CDR3 is CASSPRPISRYEQYF. CDR3 coding DNA: TGTGCCAGCAGCCCCCGCCCGATTAGCCGTTACGAGCAGTACTTC.

This clone was seen once. CDR3 DNA: TGTGCCAGCAGCTTCGAAAGCAGGGGTCCCTACGAGCAGTACTTC. Translating it yields CASSFESRGPYEQYF. The chain joins TRBV11-2 to TRBJ2-7; D perhaps matches TRBD1 (6 bases). In germline, CDR1 is SGHAT, CDR2 FQNNGV. The CDR3 consists of 15 residues. The V end lost 3 bases, the J end lost 2 bases, and 14 bases lay between the germline ends. The variable domain in full, completed from reference TRBV11-2 and TRBJ2-7, reads EAGVAQSPRYKIIEKRQSVAFWCNPISGHATLYWYQQILGQGPKLLIQFQNNGVVDDSQLPKDRFSAERLKGVDSTLKIQPAKLEDSAVYLCASSFESRGPYEQYFGPGTRLTVT.

The CDR3 DNA sequence: TGTGCCAGCAGAAGACTAGCGGGAGCTACCGGGGAGCTGTTTTTT. It specifies CASRRLAGATGELFF. The chain combines TRBV2 with TRBJ2-2, with 12 bases identical to TRBD2. This CDR3 is built from 15 residues. Germline V gives CDR1 SNHLY, CDR2 FYNNEI. V lost 6 bases and J lost 5; bases outside the gene matches: 4.

The rearrangement links TRBV5-6 to TRBJ2-1, with 7 bases fitting TRBD2. Germline-derived CDR1 and CDR2 are SGHDT and YYEEEE. The ends lost 3 bases at V and 1 base at J; junction bases unmatched: 10. The CDR3 totals 17 residues. In nucleotides, the CDR3 is TGTGCCAGCAGCTCTACCCCTCGGGGGGTGTCCTACAATGAGCAGTTCTTC. Translating it yields CASSSTPRGVSYNEQFF. The full variable domain, in which reference TRBV5-6 and TRBJ2-1 provide the parts outside the CDR3, is DAGVTQSPTHLIKTRGQQVTLRCSPKSGHDTVSWYQQALGQGPQFIFQYYEEEERQRGNFPDRFSGHQFPNYSSELNVNALLLGDSALYLCASSSTPRGVSYNEQFFGPGTRLTVL.

The chain uses TRBV27 and TRBJ1-4; D gene unclear. Germline-derived CDR1 and CDR2 are MNHEY and SMNVEV (reference sequence). The CDR3 has 14 residues. V lost 5 bases and J 2 bases, leaving 9 bases between the germline ends. The CDR3 spells CASSPYRTNEKLFF. The CDR3 nucleotides are TGTGCCAGCAGTCCATACCGGACTAATGAAAAACTGTTTTTT.

The J gene is TRBJ2-1, the V gene TRBV6-6, with TRBD2 identical over 8 bases. Looked up from germline, CDR1 is MNHNY and CDR2 is SVGAGI (reference sequence). V dropped 6 bases and J dropped 3; count of bases not matched to a gene: 7. The CDR3 runs to 15 residues. In DNA, the CDR3 is TGTGCCAGCAGCGGTACGGGACTAGGCTACAATGAGCAGTTCTTC. Residues: CASSGTGLGYNEQFF.

This chain connects TRBV7-2 to TRBJ1-5; the D is unclear. Trimming pared 3 bases from V and 7 bases from J, leaving 16 bases between. Germline assignment: CDR1 SGHTA and CDR2 FQGNSA. This CDR3 spans 15 amino acids. The CDR3, as DNA: TGTGCCAGCAGCTTTGATGGGCCCCGGAACCAGCCCCAGCATTTT. As protein: CASSFDGPRNQPQHF.